The 25 T cell receptor beta chains reported below all come from one sample, sequenced in a study of response to subunit inactivated influenza vaccine. TCRdb called the RT-PCR reads again in MiXCR, with one record for every CDR3 protein. The table includes fewer than 750,000 distinct CDR3 sequences, approximately 14% detected once. The specimen was PBMCs from blood, collected 11 to 12 days after vaccination. The receptors shown here come from a man over 45 who received an inactivated influenza vaccine.

The V and J genes are TRBV7-2 and TRBJ2-5; a possible D gene is TRBD2 (6 bases). The germline V and J ends were trimmed by 7 bases and 2 bases, with 14 bases remaining between them. The germline gives CDR1 SGHTA, CDR2 FQGNSA. The CDR3 runs to 14 residues. The CDR3 bases are TGTGCCAGCACCTTGTCGGGACTGCAAGAGACCCAGTACTTC. This codes for CASTLSGLQETQYF.

The chain couples TRBV7-9 to TRBJ2-7; 9 positions match TRBD2. V dropped 3 bases and J dropped 3; count of bases not matched to a gene: 6. There are 15 residues in the CDR3. CDR1 SEHNR and CDR2 FQNEAQ come from the germline V gene (reference sequence). The CDR3 region is CASSFGPSGIYEQYF. CDR3 nucleotides: TGTGCCAGCAGCTTCGGACCTAGCGGGATCTACGAGCAGTACTTC.

This clonotype was counted many times. V is TRBV20-1 and J is TRBJ1-6; D may be TRBD1 (6 bases). V was trimmed by 4 bases and J by 9 bases, leaving 13 bases between them. Germline CDR1 and CDR2: DFQATT and SNEGSKA (reference sequence). This CDR3 has 13 residues. CDR3 loop: CSANRVSGSPLHF. Here the CDR3 DNA reads TGCAGTGCTAACAGGGTTTCCGGTTCACCCCTCCACTTT.

The sample holds a few counts of this clonotype. The chain combines TRBV14 with TRBJ1-1; the D is unclear. The CDR3 sequence is 13 residues long. Between the trimmed V and J ends, which lost 1 base and 4 bases, there was a span of 7 bases. Germline-derived CDR1 and CDR2 are SGHDN and FVKESK. The CDR3 loop reads CASSQARTTEAFF. CDR3 sequence (DNA): TGTGCCAGCAGCCAAGCAAGGACCACTGAAGCTTTCTTT.

The gene calls are TRBV15 and TRBJ1-5; unclear D gene. CDR1 is LNHNV, CDR2 YYDKDF, per germline (reference sequence). The CDR3 length is 14 residues. Trimming removed 0 bases at V and 8 bases at J, with 11 bases between. The CDR3 DNA reads as TGTGCCACCAGCAGAGATACCAGCTCCAAGCCCCAGCATTTT. Its protein is CATSRDTSSKPQHF.

The sample holds a few counts of this clonotype. The chain uses TRBV20-1 and TRBJ1-1; the D gene is possibly TRBD1 (6 bases). There are 15 residues in the CDR3. Deletions cut 3 bases from V and 1 base from J, with 15 bases between. Germline V gives CDR1 DFQATT, CDR2 SNEGSKA (reference sequence). The CDR3 sequence is CSASSTGTTNTEAFF. In nucleotides, the CDR3 is TGCAGTGCTAGTTCTACCGGGACAACGAACACTGAAGCTTTCTTT.

This clonotype was detected many times. The rearrangement uses TRBV30 and TRBJ2-7; the match to TRBD1 covers 10 bases. The germline CDR1 and CDR2 sequences are GTSNPN and SVGIG (reference sequence). V lost 0 bases, J lost 4 bases, and 6 bases stayed unmatched. The CDR3 length is 15 residues. CDR3: CAWSVGPGQGYEQYF. Here the CDR3 DNA reads TGTGCCTGGAGTGTGGGACCGGGACAGGGGTACGAGCAGTACTTC.

This clonotype was detected once. V gene TRBV13 combines with J gene TRBJ2-7; D is perhaps TRBD2 (6 bases). The V gene lost 6 bases and the J gene lost 5 bases, with 20 bases spanning the gap. Germline V lookup: CDR1 PRHDT, CDR2 FYEKMQ (reference sequence). The CDR3 spans 15 residues. CDR3: CASSLAGLARDEQYF. Here the CDR3 DNA reads TGTGCCAGCAGTTTGGCGGGACTTGCCCGGGACGAGCAGTACTTC.

The CDR3 DNA reads TGTGCCAGTAGTATACCGGACCAAGAGACCCAGTACTTC. Translating gives CASSIPDQETQYF. The chain recombines TRBV19 with TRBJ2-5; D gene uncertain. CDR3 length: 13 residues. V dropped 2 bases and J dropped 0 bases, with 4 bases sitting between them. Germline V gene lookup returns CDR1 LNHDA and CDR2 SQIVND (reference sequence).

This clonotype was observed a handful of times. J is TRBJ2-2 and V is TRBV7-9; D unresolved. The CDR3 is 14 amino acids. V was pared by 5 bases and J by 2 bases, with 9 bases between. Germline V CDR1 and CDR2: SEHNR, FQNEAQ (reference sequence). The CDR3 sequence: CASSPSTNTGELFF. CDR3 nucleotide sequence: TGTGCCAGCAGCCCATCGACCAACACCGGGGAGCTGTTTTTT.

This clonotype was counted many times. This sequence joins TRBV5-1 and TRBJ2-7; 8 nucleotides align to TRBD1. The trim removed 4 bases at V and 6 bases at J, leaving 6 bases unmatched. The CDR3 length is 13 residues. Germline loops: CDR1 SGHRS, CDR2 YFSETQ. CDR3 residues: CASSQSDRGEQYF. CDR3 sequence (DNA): TGCGCCAGCAGCCAATCCGACAGGGGCGAGCAGTACTTC.

CDR3 protein: CASSYSGLSKETQYF. The DNA of the CDR3 is TGTGCCAGCAGTTACTCCGGTTTATCGAAAGAGACCCAGTACTTC. The chain is built from TRBV6-5 and TRBJ2-5; D not resolved. V lost 0 bases, J lost 3 bases, and 11 bases lay in between. The CDR3 covers 15 residues. Germline CDR1 is MNHEY and CDR2 is SVGAGI.

The V gene is TRBV4-2, the J gene TRBJ2-2, with 14 bases that match TRBD2. The germline V gene encodes CDR1 LGHNA and CDR2 YNFKEQ. With 5 bases clipped from V and 2 bases from J, the junction kept 16 bases outside the gene matches. The CDR3 length is 21 residues. The CDR3 loop is CASSGGLAGDQPETNTGELFF. The CDR3 DNA sequence: TGTGCCAGCAGCGGGGGACTAGCGGGGGACCAACCTGAGACAAACACCGGGGAGCTGTTTTTT.

This clonotype was recorded a few times. The CDR3 DNA sequence: TGTGCCAGCAGTTTACCGGGACAGGGTTCTGACAATGAGCAGTTCTTC. Its translation: CASSLPGQGSDNEQFF. The genes are TRBV6-2 or TRBV6-3 and TRBJ2-1; 9 nucleotides line up with TRBD1. The CDR3 has 16 amino acids. From germline, CDR1 is MNHEY and CDR2 SVGEGT. The V gene end was trimmed by 4 bases and the J gene end by 5 bases; junction bases not matched to a gene: 9.

This clonotype was detected a few times. The rearrangement joins TRBV7-9 to TRBJ2-5; weak D call: TRBD1 (5 bases). The germline CDR1 and CDR2 sequences are SEHNR and FQNEAQ (reference sequence). Trimming pared 2 bases from V and 4 bases from J, leaving 14 bases between. The CDR3 has 15 amino acids. The CDR3 loop is CASSLPVRVGETQYF. CDR3 DNA sequence: TGTGCCAGCAGCTTACCGGTCAGGGTGGGAGAGACCCAGTACTTC.

This clonotype turned up a few times. V and J are TRBV27 and TRBJ2-7; 8 nucleotides match TRBD2. Germline CDR1 is MNHEY and CDR2 is SMNVEV (reference sequence). Unmatched junction bases numbered 12, after V lost 2 bases and J lost 6 bases. The CDR3 has 16 amino acids. CDR3 loop: CASSLGGGRTRREQYF. In DNA, the CDR3 is TGTGCCAGCAGTTTAGGCGGCGGGAGGACTCGACGCGAGCAGTACTTC.

This chain links TRBV7-2 with TRBJ2-7, with 9 bases that match TRBD1. J was trimmed by 7 bases and V by 1 base; bases with no gene match: 14. The CDR3 totals 17 residues. Germline V gene data show CDR1 as SGHTA and CDR2 as FQGNSA. This CDR3 reads CASSLVATGTGKKEQYF. Written as DNA, the CDR3 is TGTGCCAGCAGCTTAGTAGCTACCGGGACAGGGAAGAAAGAGCAGTACTTC.

This clonotype was seen a few times. The chain uses TRBV6-2 or TRBV6-3 and TRBJ2-7; possible D gene TRBD1, 5 bases. Germline CDR1 is MNHEY and CDR2 is SVGEGT. With 5 bases removed from V and 2 bases from J, the gap between germline ends came to 13 bases. The CDR3 spans 14 residues. CDR3 sequence reads: CASSQSTDTYEQYF. For the CDR3, the DNA is TGTGCCAGCAGTCAGTCGACAGATACCTACGAGCAGTACTTC.

V usage is TRBV24-1 and J usage is TRBJ2-2; TRBD1 agrees at 10 bases. CDR1 and CDR2 (germline): KGHDR, SFDVKD. The CDR3 length is 16 residues. V trimming: 4 bases; J trimming: 6 bases; junction bases outside the gene matches: 7. The DNA of the CDR3 is TGTGCCACCAGTGACCCAGGGACAGGGGAAGCCGGGGAGCTGTTTTTT. Amino acids: CATSDPGTGEAGELFF.

CDR3: CASSMILLSNEQFF. The CDR3 nucleotides are TGTGCCAGCAGCATGATCCTGCTTAGCAATGAGCAGTTCTTC. This sequence joins TRBV28 and TRBJ2-1; no clear D. Trimming cost V 6 bases and J 6 bases, with 15 bases left between them. The CDR3 loop spans 14 amino acids. From germline, CDR1 is MDHEN and CDR2 SYDVKM.

The chain couples TRBV5-1 to TRBJ2-5; D is perhaps TRBD1 (5 bases). Germline-derived CDR1 and CDR2 are SGHRS and YFSETQ. The CDR3 spans 14 residues. Trimming took off 2 bases at V and 5 bases at J, with 13 bases between the two ends. DNA for the CDR3: TGCGCCAGCAGCTTCGGCAGGGATGGGGAGACCCAGTACTTC. It specifies CASSFGRDGETQYF.

V usage is TRBV27 and J usage is TRBJ2-2; 7 nucleotides agree with TRBD1. The junction had 10 bases not matched to a gene; V was cut back by 5 bases and J by 4 bases. Germline V gene sequence: CDR1 MNHEY, CDR2 SMNVEV (reference sequence). The CDR3 contains 16 residues. The DNA for the CDR3 is TGTGCCAGCAGTCGAGACAGGGTATATAGCACCGGGGAGCTGTTTTTT. It codes for CASSRDRVYSTGELFF.

The chain carries TRBV25-1 and TRBJ2-7; D is possibly TRBD1 (6 bases). V was cut by 6 bases and J by 3 bases, with 12 bases left in between. Germline V CDR1 and CDR2: MGHDK, SYGVNS. This CDR3 has 13 amino acids. The CDR3 protein is CASSPDSHYEQYF. Here the CDR3 DNA reads TGTGCCAGCAGCCCGGACAGCCACTACGAGCAGTACTTC.

The sample holds many counts of this clonotype. This chain connects TRBV12-3 or TRBV12-4 to TRBJ2-3; D remains unclear. This CDR3 has 13 amino acids. The V end lost 4 bases, the J end lost 1 base, and 6 bases lay between the germline ends. Here the CDR3 reads CASSWDGTDTQYF. The DNA for the CDR3 is TGTGCCAGCAGTTGGGATGGCACAGATACGCAGTATTTT.

This rearrangement joins TRBV6-1 to TRBJ1-4; D unclear. The CDR3 totals 13 residues. The V and J ends lost 6 bases and 0 bases respectively, with 5 bases between them. Germline CDR1 is MNHNS and CDR2 is SASEGT. CDR3 residues: CASRGTTNEKLFF. Here the CDR3 DNA reads TGTGCCAGCAGAGGGACAACTAATGAAAAACTGTTTTTT.